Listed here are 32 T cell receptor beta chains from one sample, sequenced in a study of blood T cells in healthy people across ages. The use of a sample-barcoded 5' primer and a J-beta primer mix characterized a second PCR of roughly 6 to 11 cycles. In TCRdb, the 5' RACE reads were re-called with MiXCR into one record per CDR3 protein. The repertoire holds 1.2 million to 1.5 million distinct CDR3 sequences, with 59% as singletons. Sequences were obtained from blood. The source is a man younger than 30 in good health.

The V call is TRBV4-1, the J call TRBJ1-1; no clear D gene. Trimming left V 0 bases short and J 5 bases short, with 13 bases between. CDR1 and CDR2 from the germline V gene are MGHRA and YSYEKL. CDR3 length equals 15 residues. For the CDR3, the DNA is TGCGCCAGCAGCCAAGATAGGCCGGGTTGGACTGAAGCTTTCTTT. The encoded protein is CASSQDRPGWTEAFF.

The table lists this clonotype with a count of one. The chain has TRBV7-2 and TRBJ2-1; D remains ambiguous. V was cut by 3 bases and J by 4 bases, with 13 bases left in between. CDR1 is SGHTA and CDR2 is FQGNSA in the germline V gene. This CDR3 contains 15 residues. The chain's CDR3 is CASSFASPRYNEQFF. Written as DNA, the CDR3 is TGTGCCAGCAGCTTTGCGTCTCCTCGATACAATGAGCAGTTCTTC.

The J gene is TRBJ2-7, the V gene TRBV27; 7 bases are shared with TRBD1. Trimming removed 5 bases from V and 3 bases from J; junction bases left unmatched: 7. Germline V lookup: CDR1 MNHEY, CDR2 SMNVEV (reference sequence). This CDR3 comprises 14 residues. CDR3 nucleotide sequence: TGTGCCAGCAGTAAACAGGGGTTCAGCTACGAGCAGTACTTC. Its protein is CASSKQGFSYEQYF.

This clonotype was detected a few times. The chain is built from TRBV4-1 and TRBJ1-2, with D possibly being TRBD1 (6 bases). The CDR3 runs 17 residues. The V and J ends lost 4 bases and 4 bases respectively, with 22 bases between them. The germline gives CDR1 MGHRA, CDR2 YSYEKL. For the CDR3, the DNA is TGCGCCAGCAGCCCCGGAATTAGGGGCAGGGGCATCTATGGCTACACCTTC. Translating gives CASSPGIRGRGIYGYTF.

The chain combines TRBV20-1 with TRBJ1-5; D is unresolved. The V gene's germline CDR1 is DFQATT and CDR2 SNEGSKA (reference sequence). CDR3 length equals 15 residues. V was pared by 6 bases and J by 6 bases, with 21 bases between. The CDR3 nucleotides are TGCAGTGCCCACGACTCGACGGAGAGTTTTCAGCCCCAGCATTTT. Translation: CSAHDSTESFQPQHF.

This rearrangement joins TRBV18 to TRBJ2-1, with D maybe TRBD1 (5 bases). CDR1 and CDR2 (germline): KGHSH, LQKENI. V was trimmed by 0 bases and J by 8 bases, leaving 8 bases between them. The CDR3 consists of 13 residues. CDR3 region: CASSPPGVYEQFF. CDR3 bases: TGTGCCAGCTCACCACCAGGGGTCTATGAGCAGTTCTTC.

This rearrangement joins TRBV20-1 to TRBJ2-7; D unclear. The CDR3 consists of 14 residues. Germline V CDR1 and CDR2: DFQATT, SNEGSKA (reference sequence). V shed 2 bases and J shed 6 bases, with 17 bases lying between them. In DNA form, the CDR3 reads TGCAGTGCTAGACGCATGAGCACAGTCTGCGAGCAGTACTTC. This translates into CSARRMSTVCEQYF.

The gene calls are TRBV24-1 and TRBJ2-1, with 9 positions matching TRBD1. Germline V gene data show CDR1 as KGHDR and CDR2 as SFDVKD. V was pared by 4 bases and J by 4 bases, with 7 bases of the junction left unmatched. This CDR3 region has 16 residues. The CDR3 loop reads CATSDPTGGAYNEQFF. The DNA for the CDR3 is TGTGCCACCAGTGACCCCACAGGGGGCGCGTACAATGAGCAGTTCTTC.

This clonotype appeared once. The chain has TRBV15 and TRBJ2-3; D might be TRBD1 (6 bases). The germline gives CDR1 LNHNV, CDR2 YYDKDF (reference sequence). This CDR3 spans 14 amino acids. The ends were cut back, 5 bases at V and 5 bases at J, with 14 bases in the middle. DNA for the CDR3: TGTGCCACCAGCCTGGACAGTGTTGGAGATACGCAGTATTTT. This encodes CATSLDSVGDTQYF.

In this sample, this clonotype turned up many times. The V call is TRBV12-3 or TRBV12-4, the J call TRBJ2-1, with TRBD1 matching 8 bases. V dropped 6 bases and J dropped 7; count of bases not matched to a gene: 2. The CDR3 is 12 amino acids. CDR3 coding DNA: TGTGCCAGCAGCTGGACAGGGAATGAGCAGTTCTTC. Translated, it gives CASSWTGNEQFF.

The CDR3 coding sequence is TGCAGGGCAAACAGGGGCATGAGCACTGAAGCTTTCTTT. The encoded protein is CRANRGMSTEAFF. The V gene is TRBV20-1, the J gene TRBJ1-1; 7 positions agree with TRBD1. The CDR3 contains 13 residues. Germline values: CDR1 DFQATT, CDR2 SNEGSKA (reference sequence).

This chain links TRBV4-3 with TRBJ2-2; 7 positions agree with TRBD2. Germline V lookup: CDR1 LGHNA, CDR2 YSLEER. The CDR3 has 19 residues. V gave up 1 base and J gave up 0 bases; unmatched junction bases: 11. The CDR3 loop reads CASSQATAGVAANTGELFF. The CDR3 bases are TGCGCCAGCAGCCAAGCTACTGCGGGGGTGGCCGCGAACACCGGGGAGCTGTTTTTT.

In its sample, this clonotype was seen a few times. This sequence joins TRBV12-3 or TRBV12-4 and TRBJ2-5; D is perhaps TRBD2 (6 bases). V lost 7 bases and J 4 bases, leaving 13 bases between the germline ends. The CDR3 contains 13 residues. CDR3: CASTDGSRETQYF. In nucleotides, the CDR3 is TGTGCCAGCACGGACGGGAGCCGAGAGACCCAGTACTTC.

For the CDR3, the DNA is TGTGCCAGCAGTTACCCGGTGGCGGGCCGCCAAGAGACCCAGTACTTC. This sequence encodes CASSYPVAGRQETQYF. The chain links TRBV6-6 to TRBJ2-5; D is perhaps TRBD2 (5 bases). This CDR3 is 16 amino acids long. Germline CDR1 reads MNHNY; CDR2 reads SVGAGI (reference sequence). Trimming removed 2 bases from V and 1 base from J, with 14 bases in between.

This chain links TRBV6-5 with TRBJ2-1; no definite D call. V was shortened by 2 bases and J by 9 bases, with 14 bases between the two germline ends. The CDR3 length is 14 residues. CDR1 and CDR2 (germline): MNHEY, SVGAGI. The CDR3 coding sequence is TGTGCCAGCAGTTACAACACGGGCTTTGGTGAGCAGTTCTTC. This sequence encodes CASSYNTGFGEQFF.

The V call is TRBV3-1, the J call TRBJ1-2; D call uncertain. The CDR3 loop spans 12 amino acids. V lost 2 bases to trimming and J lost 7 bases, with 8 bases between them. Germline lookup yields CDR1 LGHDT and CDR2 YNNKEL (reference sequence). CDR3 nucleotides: TGTGCCAGCAGCCAAAATCTGGGTGGCTACACCTTC. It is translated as CASSQNLGGYTF.

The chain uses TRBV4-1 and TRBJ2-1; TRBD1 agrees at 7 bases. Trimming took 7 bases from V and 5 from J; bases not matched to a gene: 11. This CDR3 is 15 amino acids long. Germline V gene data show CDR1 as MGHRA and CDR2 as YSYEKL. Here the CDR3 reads CASTSTGYGNNEQFF. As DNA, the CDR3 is TGCGCCAGCACCTCGACAGGGTACGGGAACAATGAGCAGTTCTTC.

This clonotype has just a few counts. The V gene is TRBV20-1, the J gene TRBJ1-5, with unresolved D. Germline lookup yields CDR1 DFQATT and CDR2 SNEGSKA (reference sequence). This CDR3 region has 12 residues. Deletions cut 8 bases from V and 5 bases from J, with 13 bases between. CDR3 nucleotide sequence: TGCAGTTTTGAGAGGTTCGATCAGCCCCAGCATTTT. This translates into CSFERFDQPQHF.

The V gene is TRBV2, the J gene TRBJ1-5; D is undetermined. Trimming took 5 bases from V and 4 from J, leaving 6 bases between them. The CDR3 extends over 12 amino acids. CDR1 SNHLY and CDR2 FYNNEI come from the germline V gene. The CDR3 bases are TGTGCCAGCAGTAGGGTTAATCAGCCCCAGCATTTT. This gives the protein CASSRVNQPQHF.

For the CDR3, the DNA is TGTGCCAGCAGCCGCACAGGGACCAGCACAGATACGCAGTATTTT. Translated: CASSRTGTSTDTQYF. The J gene is TRBJ2-3, the V gene TRBV5-5, with D perhaps matching TRBD1 (6 bases). Germline V lookup: CDR1 SGHKS, CDR2 YYEKEE (reference sequence). The CDR3 spans 15 residues. V lost 4 bases to trimming and J lost 0 bases, with 12 bases between them.

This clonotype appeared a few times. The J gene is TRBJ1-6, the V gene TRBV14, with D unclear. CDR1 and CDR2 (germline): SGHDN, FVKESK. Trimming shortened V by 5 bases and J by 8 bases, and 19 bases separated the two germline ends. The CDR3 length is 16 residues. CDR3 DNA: TGTGCCAGCAGCAAACGGAGCGGTAGAAGAGATTCACCCCTCCACTTT. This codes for CASSKRSGRRDSPLHF.

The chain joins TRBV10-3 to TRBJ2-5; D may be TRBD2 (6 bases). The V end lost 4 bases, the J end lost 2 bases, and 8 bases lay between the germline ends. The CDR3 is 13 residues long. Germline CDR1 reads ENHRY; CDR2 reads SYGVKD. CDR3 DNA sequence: TGTGCCATCAGTGGGGACTTTCAAGAGACCCAGTACTTC. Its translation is CAISGDFQETQYF.

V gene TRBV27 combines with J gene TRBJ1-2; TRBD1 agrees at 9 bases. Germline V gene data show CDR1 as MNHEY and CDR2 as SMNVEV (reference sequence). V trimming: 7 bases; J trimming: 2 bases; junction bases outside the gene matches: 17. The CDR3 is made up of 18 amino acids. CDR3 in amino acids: CASTTGTGRPRENYGYTF. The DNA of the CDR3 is TGTGCCAGCACCACGGGGACAGGGAGACCCCGAGAAAACTATGGCTACACCTTC.

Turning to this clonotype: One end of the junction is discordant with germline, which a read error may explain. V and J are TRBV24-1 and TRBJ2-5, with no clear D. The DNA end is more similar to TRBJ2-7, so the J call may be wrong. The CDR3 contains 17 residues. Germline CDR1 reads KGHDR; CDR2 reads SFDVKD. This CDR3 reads CATCDLHLAAVPYEQYF. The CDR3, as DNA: TGTGCCACCTGTGATTTGCATCTGGCAGCCGTACCCTACGAGCAGTACTTC.

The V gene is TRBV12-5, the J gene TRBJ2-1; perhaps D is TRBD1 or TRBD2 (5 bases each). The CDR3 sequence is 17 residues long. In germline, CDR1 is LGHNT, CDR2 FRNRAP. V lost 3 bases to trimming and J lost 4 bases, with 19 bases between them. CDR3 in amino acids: CASGFSQLGTTYNEQFF. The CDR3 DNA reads TGTGCTAGTGGTTTCTCCCAACTAGGGACGACTTACAATGAGCAGTTCTTC. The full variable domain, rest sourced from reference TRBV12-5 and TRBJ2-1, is DARVTQTPRHKVTEMGQEVTMRCQPILGHNTVFWYRQTMMQGLELLAYFRNRAPLDDSGMPKDRFSAEMPDATLATLKIQPSEPRDSAVYFCASGFSQLGTTYNEQFFGPGTRLTVL.

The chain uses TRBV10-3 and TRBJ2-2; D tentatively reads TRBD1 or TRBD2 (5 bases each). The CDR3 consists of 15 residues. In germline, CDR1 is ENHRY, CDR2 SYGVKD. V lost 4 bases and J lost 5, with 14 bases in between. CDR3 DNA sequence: TGTGCCATCAGTGGCGAGGGGCCGGATACCGGGGAGCTGTTTTTT. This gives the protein CAISGEGPDTGELFF.

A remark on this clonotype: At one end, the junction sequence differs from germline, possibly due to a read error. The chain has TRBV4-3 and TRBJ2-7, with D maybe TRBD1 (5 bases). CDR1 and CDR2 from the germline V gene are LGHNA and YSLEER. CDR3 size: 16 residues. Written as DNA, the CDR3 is TGCGCCAGCAGCCAAGTTGGGGCTGGTCCTACCTACGGGCAGTACTTC. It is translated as CASSQVGAGPTYGQYF.

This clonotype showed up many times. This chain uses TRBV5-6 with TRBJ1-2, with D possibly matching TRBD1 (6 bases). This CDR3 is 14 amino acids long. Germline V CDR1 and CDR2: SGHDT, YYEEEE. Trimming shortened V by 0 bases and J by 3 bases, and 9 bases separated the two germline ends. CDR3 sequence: CASSLAGGHYGYTF. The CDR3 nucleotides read TGTGCCAGCAGCTTGGCGGGGGGGCACTATGGCTACACCTTC. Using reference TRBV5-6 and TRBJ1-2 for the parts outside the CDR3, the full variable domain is DAGVTQSPTHLIKTRGQQVTLRCSPKSGHDTVSWYQQALGQGPQFIFQYYEEEERQRGNFPDRFSGHQFPNYSSELNVNALLLGDSALYLCASSLAGGHYGYTFGSGTRLTVV.

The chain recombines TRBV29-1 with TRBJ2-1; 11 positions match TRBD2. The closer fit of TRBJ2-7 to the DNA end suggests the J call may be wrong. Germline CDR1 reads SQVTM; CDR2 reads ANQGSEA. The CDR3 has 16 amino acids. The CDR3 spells CSVARLAGTPYNEQYF. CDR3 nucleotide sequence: TGCAGCGTTGCTCGACTAGCGGGGACCCCATACAATGAGCAGTACTTC.

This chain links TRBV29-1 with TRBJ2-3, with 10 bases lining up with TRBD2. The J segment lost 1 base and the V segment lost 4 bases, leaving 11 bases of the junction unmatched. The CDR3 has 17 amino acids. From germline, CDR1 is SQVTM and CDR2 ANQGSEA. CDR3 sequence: CSVGERVLAGRTDTQYF. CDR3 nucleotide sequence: TGCAGCGTTGGGGAGCGGGTACTAGCGGGACGCACAGATACGCAGTATTTT.

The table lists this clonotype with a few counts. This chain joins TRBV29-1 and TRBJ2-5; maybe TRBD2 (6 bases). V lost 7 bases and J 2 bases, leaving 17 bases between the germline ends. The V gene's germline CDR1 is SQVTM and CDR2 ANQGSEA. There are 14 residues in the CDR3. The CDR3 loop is CSAIMVGGQETQYF. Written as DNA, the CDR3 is TGCAGCGCAATCATGGTCGGGGGACAAGAGACCCAGTACTTC.

This CDR3 reads CSARAGVGTF. The CDR3 bases are TGCAGTGCTAGGGCAGGGGTCGGCACCTTC. The genes are TRBV20-1 and TRBJ1-2; maybe TRBD1 (6 bases). Trimming left V 3 bases short and J 13 bases short, with 12 bases between. This CDR3 spans 10 amino acids. Germline CDR1 DFQATT, CDR2 SNEGSKA (reference sequence).